This T cell receptor (beta chain) was obtained from a study of cytomegalovirus exposure and HLA in healthy donors (dated by TCRdb to 2017 to 2019). General notes on the study: The roughly 650 repertoires of the first cohort and the 120 validation repertoires were produced on the same platform, according to a later analysis. Besides the first cohort of roughly 700 subjects, a separate validation cohort made up of 120 different subjects was used. High-throughput TCR immunosequencing, statistical association of individual TCRs with disease status, and machine learning were combined to predict cytomegalovirus infection status. The study aimed to test whether cataloging public T cell receptors could reveal signatures of past pathogen exposure. The paper as a whole reports these results and caveats: It was suggested by the authors that the approach could potentially be generalized to other disease states and immunological phenotypes. The classifier was reported to diagnose cytomegalovirus status with high specificity and sensitivity in both the original cohort and the validation cohort. Subsequent analysis determined that TCRs grouped into clusters in the first cohort also showed a tendency toward co-occurrence across the roughly 120 validation repertoires, and approximately 93% of cluster scores exceeded 0. A few of the identified cytomegalovirus-associated TCR beta chains were confirmed in vitro to be specific for cytomegalovirus antigens. In the study, around 150 TCR beta chains were listed as associated with cytomegalovirus. A later analysis had no HLA typing for the validation cohort, so co-occurrence there was scored across all 110 or so repertoires. Across donors, most TCR sequences were observed very rarely, whereas some public TCRs were present in many individuals.

Remarks on this clone: It lacks a known antigen. It has no much larger one-base neighbor in the sample; base qualities were not kept.

The donors were included in the validation cohort of over a hundred subjects, a group kept apart from the approximately 700-subject first cohort. Library method: the immunoSEQ multiplex PCR assay. Turning to the authors' computational methods: To diagnose cytomegalovirus status from the catalog of TCR beta chain sequences, a statistical classification framework was built. TCRdb stores this immuneACCESS table with in-frame sequences only. Part of the clones is absent; in the studies checked, under half of the shortfall reflects unresolved V genes, and no reason is known for the rest. V, J and clone size are those of that table, while D and trimming were read from the DNA. This sample lists 260,000 or so clones; 90% were detected once. Around 3.1% of the sample goes to the ten largest clones. The specimen sequenced was PBMCs. This receptor was identified in a young woman in good health and CMV-seronegative.

The CDR3 reads as follows: CASSQALGGTVLAFF. The nucleotides are TGCGCCAGCAGCCAAGCGTTAGGGGGAACAGTATTAGCTTTCTTT. The rearranged chain carries TRBV4-1 and TRBJ1-1; TRBD1 could be the D gene, as 6 bases match. The CDR3, cysteine through phenylalanine, is 15 amino acids long. The read is trimmed to its CDR3 DNA, 45 bases read in frame from base 1. The germline V gene gives CDR1 as MGHRA and CDR2 as YSYEKL. The trim is 1 base for V and 10 bases for J, with a gap of 19 bases between the germline ends.